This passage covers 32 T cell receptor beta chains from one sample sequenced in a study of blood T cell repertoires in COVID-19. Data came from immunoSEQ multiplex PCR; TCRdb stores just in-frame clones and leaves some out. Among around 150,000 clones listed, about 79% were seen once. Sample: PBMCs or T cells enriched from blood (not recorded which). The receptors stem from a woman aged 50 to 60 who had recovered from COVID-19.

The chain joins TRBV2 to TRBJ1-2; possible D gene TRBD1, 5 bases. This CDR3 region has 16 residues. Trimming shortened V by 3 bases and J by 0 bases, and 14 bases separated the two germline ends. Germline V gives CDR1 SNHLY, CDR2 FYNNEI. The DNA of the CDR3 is TGTGCCAGCAGTGAGGGCAGACCCAGGGCTAACTATGGCTACACCTTC. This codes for CASSEGRPRANYGYTF.

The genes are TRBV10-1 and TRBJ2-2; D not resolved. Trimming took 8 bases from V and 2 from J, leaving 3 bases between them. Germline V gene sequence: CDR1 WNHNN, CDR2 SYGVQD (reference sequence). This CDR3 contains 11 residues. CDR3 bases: TGCGCCAGCTCAAACACCGGGGAGCTGTTTTTT. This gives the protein CASSNTGELFF.

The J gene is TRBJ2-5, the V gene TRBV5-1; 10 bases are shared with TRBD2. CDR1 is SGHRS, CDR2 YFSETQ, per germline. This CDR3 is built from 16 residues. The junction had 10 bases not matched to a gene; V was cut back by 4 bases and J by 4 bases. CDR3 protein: CASSPGTSAPGETQYF. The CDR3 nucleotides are TGCGCCAGCAGCCCGGGGACTAGCGCCCCGGGAGAGACCCAGTACTTC.

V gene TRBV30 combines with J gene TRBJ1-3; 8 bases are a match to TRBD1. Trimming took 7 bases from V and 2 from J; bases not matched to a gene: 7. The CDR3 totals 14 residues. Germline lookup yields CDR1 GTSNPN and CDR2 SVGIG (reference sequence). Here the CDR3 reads CASRGQATGNTIYF. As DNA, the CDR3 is TGTGCCTCACGGGGACAGGCGACTGGAAACACCATATATTTT.

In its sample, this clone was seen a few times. CDR3 nucleotide sequence: TGTGCCAGCAGCCTGGGACTAGCGAGTACCGGGGAGCTGTTTTTT. Translating gives CASSLGLASTGELFF. The rearrangement uses TRBV3-1 (or the pseudogene TRBV3-2) and TRBJ2-2; 10 nucleotides align to TRBD2. CDR3 length: 15 residues. The germline gives CDR1 LGHDT, CDR2 YNNKEL (reference sequence). The J segment lost 5 bases and the V segment lost 4 bases, leaving 4 bases of the junction unmatched.

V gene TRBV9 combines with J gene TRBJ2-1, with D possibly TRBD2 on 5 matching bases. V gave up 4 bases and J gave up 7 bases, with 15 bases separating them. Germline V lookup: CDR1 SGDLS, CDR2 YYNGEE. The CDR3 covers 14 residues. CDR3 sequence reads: CASSLWTPGNEQFF. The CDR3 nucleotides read TGTGCCAGCAGCCTCTGGACCCCGGGGAATGAGCAGTTCTTC. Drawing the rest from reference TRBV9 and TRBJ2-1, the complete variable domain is DSGVTQTPKHLITATGQRVTLRCSPRSGDLSVYWYQQSLDQGLQFLIQYYNGEERAKGNILERFSAQQFPDLHSELNLSSLELGDSALYFCASSLWTPGNEQFFGPGTRLTVL.

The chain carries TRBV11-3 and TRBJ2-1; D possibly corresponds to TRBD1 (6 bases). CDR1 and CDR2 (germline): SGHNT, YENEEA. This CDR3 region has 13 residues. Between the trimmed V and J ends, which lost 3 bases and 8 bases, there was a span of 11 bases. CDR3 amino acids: CASSFQGGHEQFF. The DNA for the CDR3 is TGTGCCAGCAGCTTTCAAGGGGGTCATGAGCAGTTCTTC.

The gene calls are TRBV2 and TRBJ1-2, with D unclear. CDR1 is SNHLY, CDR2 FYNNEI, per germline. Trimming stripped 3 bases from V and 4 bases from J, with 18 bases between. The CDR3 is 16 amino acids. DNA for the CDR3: TGTGCCAGCAGTGATGGATCTGGTGGGCCGATCTATGGCTACACCTTC. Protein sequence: CASSDGSGGPIYGYTF.

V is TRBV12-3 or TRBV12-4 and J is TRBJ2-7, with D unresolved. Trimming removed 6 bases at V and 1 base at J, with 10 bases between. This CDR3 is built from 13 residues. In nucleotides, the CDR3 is TGTGCCAGCAGCCCTAGGAAGTCCTACGAGCAGTACTTC. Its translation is CASSPRKSYEQYF.

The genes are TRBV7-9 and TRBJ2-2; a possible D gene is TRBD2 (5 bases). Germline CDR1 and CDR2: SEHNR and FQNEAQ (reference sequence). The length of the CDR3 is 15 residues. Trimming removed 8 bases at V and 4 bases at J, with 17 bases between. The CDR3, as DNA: TGTGCCAGCGCTCAGCGGCGGATAAGCACCGGGGAGCTGTTTTTT. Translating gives CASAQRRISTGELFF.

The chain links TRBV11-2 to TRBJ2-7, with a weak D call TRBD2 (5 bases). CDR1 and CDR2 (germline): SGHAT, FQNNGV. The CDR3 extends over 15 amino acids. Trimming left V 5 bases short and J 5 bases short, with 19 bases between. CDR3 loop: CASSPRTDWFDEQYF. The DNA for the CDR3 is TGTGCCAGCAGCCCTCGGACGGACTGGTTTGACGAGCAGTACTTC.

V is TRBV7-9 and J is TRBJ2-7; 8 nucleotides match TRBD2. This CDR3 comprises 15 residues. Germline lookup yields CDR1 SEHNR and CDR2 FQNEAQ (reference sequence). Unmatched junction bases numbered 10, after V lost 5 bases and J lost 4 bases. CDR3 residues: CASSKTGGPGYEQYF. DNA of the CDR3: TGTGCCAGCAGCAAGACGGGAGGGCCCGGGTACGAGCAGTACTTC.

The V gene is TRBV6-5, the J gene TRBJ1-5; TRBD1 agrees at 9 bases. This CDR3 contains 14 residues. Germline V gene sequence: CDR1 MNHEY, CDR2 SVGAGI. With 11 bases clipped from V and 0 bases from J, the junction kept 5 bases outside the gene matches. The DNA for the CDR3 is TGTGCCTCCCGGACAGGGGTTAGCAATCAGCCCCAGCATTTT. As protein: CASRTGVSNQPQHF.

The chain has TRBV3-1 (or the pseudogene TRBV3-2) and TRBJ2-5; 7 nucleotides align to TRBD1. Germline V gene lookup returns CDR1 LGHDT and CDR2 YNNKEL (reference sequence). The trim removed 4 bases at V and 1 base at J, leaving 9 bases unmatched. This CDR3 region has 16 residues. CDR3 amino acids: CASSPRGQWSQETQYF. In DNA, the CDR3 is TGTGCCAGCAGCCCAAGGGGACAGTGGAGCCAAGAGACCCAGTACTTC.

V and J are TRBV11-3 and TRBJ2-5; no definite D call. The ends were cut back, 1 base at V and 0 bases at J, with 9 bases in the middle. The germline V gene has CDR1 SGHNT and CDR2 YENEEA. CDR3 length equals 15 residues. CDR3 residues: CASSLGLRDQETQYF. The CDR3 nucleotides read TGTGCCAGCAGCTTAGGACTCCGGGACCAAGAGACCCAGTACTTC. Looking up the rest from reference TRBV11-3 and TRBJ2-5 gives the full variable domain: EAGVVQSPRYKIIEKKQPVAFWCNPISGHNTLYWYLQNLGQGPELLIRYENEEAVDDSQLPKDRFSAERLKGVDSTLKIQPAELGDSAVYLCASSLGLRDQETQYFGPGTRLLVL.

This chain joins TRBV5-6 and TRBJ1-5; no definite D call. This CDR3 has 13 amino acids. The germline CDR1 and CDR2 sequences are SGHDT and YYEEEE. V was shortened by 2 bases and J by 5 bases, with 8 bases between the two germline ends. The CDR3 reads CASSFGDHQPQHF. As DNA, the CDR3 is TGTGCCAGCAGCTTTGGAGACCATCAGCCCCAGCATTTT.

In DNA form, the CDR3 reads TGCGCCAGCAGCTTGGAGGGGGTGGGAAACATTCAGTACTTC. This sequence encodes CASSLEGVGNIQYF. V is TRBV5-1 and J is TRBJ2-4; D might be TRBD1 (6 bases). From germline, CDR1 is SGHRS and CDR2 YFSETQ. Trimming removed 0 bases from V and 6 bases from J, with 10 bases in between. The CDR3 runs 14 residues.

CDR3 protein: CASSVTSGFNNEQFF. Written as DNA, the CDR3 is TGTGCCAGCAGCGTAACTAGCGGGTTTAACAATGAGCAGTTCTTC. This rearrangement joins TRBV9 to TRBJ2-1; 9 nucleotides agree with TRBD2. Germline trimming cut 1 base from V and 5 bases from J; bases unmatched to any gene: 4. The CDR3 spans 15 residues. Germline V gene lookup returns CDR1 SGDLS and CDR2 YYNGEE. The whole variable domain, remainder taken from reference TRBV9 and TRBJ2-1, is DSGVTQTPKHLITATGQRVTLRCSPRSGDLSVYWYQQSLDQGLQFLIQYYNGEERAKGNILERFSAQQFPDLHSELNLSSLELGDSALYFCASSVTSGFNNEQFFGPGTRLTVL.

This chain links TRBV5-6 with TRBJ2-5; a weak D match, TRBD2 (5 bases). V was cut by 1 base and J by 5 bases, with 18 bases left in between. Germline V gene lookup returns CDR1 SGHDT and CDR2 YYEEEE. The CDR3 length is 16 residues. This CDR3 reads CASSLMGASGGETQYF. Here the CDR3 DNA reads TGTGCCAGCAGCTTGATGGGCGCGTCCGGAGGCGAGACCCAGTACTTC. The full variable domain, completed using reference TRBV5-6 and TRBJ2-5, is DAGVTQSPTHLIKTRGQQVTLRCSPKSGHDTVSWYQQALGQGPQFIFQYYEEEERQRGNFPDRFSGHQFPNYSSELNVNALLLGDSALYLCASSLMGASGGETQYFGPGTRLLVL.

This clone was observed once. CDR3 sequence reads: CASTKGTSGSYEQYF. CDR3 nucleotides: TGTGCCAGCACCAAAGGGACTAGCGGGAGTTACGAGCAGTACTTC. The rearrangement joins TRBV3-1 (or the pseudogene TRBV3-2) to TRBJ2-7; 14 bases agree with TRBD2. CDR3 length equals 15 residues. J lost 4 bases, V lost 7 bases, and 6 bases had no gene match. Germline CDR1 LGHDT, CDR2 YNNKEL (reference sequence).

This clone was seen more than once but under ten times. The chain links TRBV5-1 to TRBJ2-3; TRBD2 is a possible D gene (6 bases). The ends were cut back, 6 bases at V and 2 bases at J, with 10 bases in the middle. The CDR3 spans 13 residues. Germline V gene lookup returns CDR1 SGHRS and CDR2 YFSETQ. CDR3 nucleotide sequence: TGCGCCAGCAAGGCGGGAACCACAGATACGCAGTATTTT. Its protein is CASKAGTTDTQYF.

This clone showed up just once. The CDR3 nucleotides read TGTGCCAGTAGTGAGAGTGGCTACACCTTC. It codes for CASSESGYTF. This chain links TRBV19 with TRBJ1-2; D is unresolved. The CDR3 is 10 amino acids. V gave up 5 bases and J gave up 7 bases, with 5 bases separating them. Germline V gene data show CDR1 as LNHDA and CDR2 as SQIVND (reference sequence).

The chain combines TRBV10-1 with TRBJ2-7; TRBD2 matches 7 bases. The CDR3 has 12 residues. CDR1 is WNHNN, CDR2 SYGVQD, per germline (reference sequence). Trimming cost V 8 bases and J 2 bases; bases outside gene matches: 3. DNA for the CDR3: TGCGCCAGCGGGGAGGGTCCCTACGAGCAGTACTTC. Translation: CASGEGPYEQYF.

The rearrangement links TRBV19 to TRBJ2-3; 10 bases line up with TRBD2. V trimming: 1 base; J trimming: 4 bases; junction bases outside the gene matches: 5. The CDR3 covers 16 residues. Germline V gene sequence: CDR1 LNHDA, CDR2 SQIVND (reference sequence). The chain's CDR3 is CASSIGPSGSPDTQYF. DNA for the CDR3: TGTGCCAGTAGTATAGGTCCTAGCGGGAGCCCAGATACGCAGTATTTT.

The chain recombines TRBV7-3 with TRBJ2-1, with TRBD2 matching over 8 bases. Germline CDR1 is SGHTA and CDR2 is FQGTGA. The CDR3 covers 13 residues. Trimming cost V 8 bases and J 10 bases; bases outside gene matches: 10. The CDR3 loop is CASGAGGFGEQFF. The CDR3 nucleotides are TGTGCCAGCGGGGCGGGAGGATTCGGGGAGCAGTTCTTC.

CDR3: CAWSAGTGKNEQFF. The CDR3 coding sequence is TGTGCCTGGAGTGCCGGGACAGGAAAAAATGAGCAGTTCTTC. The chain combines TRBV30 with TRBJ2-1; 8 bases match TRBD1. The CDR3 loop spans 14 amino acids. In germline, CDR1 is GTSNPN, CDR2 SVGIG (reference sequence). V lost 1 base to trimming and J lost 7 bases; unmatched junction nucleotides: 6. The full variable domain, in which reference TRBV30 and TRBJ2-1 provide the parts outside the CDR3, is SQTIHQWPATLVQPVGSPLSLECTVEGTSNPNLYWYRQAAGRGLQLLFYSVGIGQISSEVPQNLSASRPQDRQFILSSKKLLLSDSGFYLCAWSAGTGKNEQFFGPGTRLTVL.

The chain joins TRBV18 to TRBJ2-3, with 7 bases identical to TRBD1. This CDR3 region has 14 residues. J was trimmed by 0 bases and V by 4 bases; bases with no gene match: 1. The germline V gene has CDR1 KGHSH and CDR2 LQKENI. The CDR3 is CASSRDSSTDTQYF. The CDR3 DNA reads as TGTGCCAGCTCACGGGACAGCAGCACAGATACGCAGTATTTT.

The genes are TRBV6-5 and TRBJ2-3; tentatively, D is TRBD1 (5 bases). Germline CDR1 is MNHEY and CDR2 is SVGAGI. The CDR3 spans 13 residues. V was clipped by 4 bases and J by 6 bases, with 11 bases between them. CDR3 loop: CASSFRGWDTQYF. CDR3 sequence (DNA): TGTGCCAGCAGTTTTAGGGGCTGGGATACGCAGTATTTT.

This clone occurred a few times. CDR3 in DNA: TGTGCCAGCAGATCAAACAGGGGGCTGGGTGAGCAGTACTTC. It specifies CASRSNRGLGEQYF. The chain is built from TRBV7-8 and TRBJ2-7; 9 bases align to TRBD1. There are 14 residues in the CDR3. V lost 6 bases to trimming and J lost 7 bases; unmatched junction nucleotides: 10. Germline-derived CDR1 and CDR2 are SGHVS and FQNEAQ. The variable domain in full, with the rest retrieved from reference TRBV7-8 and TRBJ2-7, is GAGVSQSPRYKVAKRGQDVALRCDPISGHVSLFWYQQALGQGPEFLTYFQNEAQLDKSGLPSDRFFAERPEGSVSTLKIQRTQQEDSAVYLCASRSNRGLGEQYFGPGTRLTVT.

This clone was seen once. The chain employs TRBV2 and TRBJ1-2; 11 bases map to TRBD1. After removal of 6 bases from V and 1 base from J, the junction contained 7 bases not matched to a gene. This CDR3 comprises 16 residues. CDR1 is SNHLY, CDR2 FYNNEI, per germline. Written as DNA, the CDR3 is TGTGCCAGCAGCCTTCTTGGGACAGGGGGTAACTATGGCTACACCTTC. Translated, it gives CASSLLGTGGNYGYTF.

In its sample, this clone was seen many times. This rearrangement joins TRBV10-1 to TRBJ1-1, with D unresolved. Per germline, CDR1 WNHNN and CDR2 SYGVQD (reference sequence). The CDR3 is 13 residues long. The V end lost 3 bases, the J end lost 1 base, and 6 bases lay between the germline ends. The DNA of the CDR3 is TGCGCCAGCAGTGACACCAGGAACACTGAAGCTTTCTTT. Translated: CASSDTRNTEAFF.

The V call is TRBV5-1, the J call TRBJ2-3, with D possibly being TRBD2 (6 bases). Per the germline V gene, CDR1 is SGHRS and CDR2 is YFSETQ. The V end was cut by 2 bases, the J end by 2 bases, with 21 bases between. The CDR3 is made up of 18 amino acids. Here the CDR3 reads CASSLQGTGGVNTDTQYF. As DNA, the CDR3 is TGCGCCAGCAGCTTACAAGGGACTGGCGGGGTGAACACAGATACGCAGTATTTT.